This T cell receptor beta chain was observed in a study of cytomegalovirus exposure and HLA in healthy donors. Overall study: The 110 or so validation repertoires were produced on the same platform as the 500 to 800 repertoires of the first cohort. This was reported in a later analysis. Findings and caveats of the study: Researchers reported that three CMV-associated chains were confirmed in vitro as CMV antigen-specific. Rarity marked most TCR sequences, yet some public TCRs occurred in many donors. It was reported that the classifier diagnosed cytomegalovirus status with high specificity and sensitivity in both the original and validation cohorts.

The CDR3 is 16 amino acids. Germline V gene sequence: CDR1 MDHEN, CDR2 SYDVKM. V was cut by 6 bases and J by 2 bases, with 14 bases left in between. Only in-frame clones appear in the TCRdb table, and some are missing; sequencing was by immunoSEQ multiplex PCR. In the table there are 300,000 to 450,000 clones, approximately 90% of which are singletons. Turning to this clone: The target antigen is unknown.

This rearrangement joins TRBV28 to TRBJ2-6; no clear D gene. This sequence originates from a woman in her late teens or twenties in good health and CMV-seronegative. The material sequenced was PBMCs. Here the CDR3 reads CASSLTRLAGANVLTF. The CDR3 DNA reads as TGTGCCAGCAGCCTGACCCGCCTAGCTGGGGCCAACGTCCTGACTTTC. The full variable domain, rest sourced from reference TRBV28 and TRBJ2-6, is DVKVTQSSRYLVKRTGEKVFLECVQDMDHENMFWYRQDPGLGLRLIYFSYDVKMKEKGDIPEGYSVSREKKERFSLILESASTNQTSMYLCASSLTRLAGANVLTFGAGSRLTVL.